This T cell receptor beta chain is drawn from a study of identical twins (dated by TCRdb to 2016 to 2018). For the study in its entirety: To test whether fetal clonotypes persist, the study used deep sequencing on TCR alpha and beta repertoires from monozygotic twins, unrelated adults of various ages, and cord blood. To rule out contamination, the twin experiments were replicated at different times with different library preparation protocols. The study at large found these results: Out-of-frame TCR alpha sequences shared between twins showed an excess of low generation-probability sequences compared with coincidental sharing between unrelated individuals. Abundant cord blood beta clonotypes had fewer insertions, young adult naive repertoires showed a similar but weaker trend, and memory repertoires showed no such trend. Invariant T cells such as MAIT and iNKT could partly confound zero-insertion analyses, although diverse VJ usage argued against such confounding for most clonotypes. In beta out-of-frame sequences, excess twin sharing was weaker, because having fewer shared sequences lowered the signal-to-noise ratio. In monozygotic twins, out-of-frame TCR alpha sharing was systematically underestimated by recombination models, although the models agreed with sharing between unrelated individuals. Because the same donors could not be followed over many years, the conclusions depended on cross-sectional statistical analysis.

The CDR3 starts with the cysteine, ends with the phenylalanine, and has 17 residues. Kept here is only the CDR3 DNA, which spans 51 bases and is read in frame from base 1. CDR1 and CDR2, looked up from the germline V gene, are SGDLS and YYNGEE. Trimming costs V 0 bases and J 0 bases, and their ends lie 13 bases apart. All donors were healthy Caucasians. The researchers also sequenced three unrelated adults who were not twins: a male aged 18 to 30, a male aged 50 to 60, and a female aged 50 to 60. Miltenyi CD45RO+ enrichment and human naive T-cell isolation kits were used to isolate memory (CD45RO+) and naive T cells from PBMC. This clonotype was picked up a small number of times. Its antigen is unknown. No base quality information exists; no much larger clone differs at one position. Library construction relied on 5' RACE. Sequencing took place on an Illumina HiSeq 2000. A universal primer binding site was added through template switching, and the final cDNA carried a unique molecular identifier so that TCR cDNA molecules could be counted accurately. First-strand cDNA for TCR alpha and beta chains was synthesized from specific primers in the conserved constant-segment region. To control for contamination, each cDNA library was double barcoded with a SMART-Mk sample barcode plus Illumina barcodes. TruSeq adapter sequences along with Illumina sample barcodes were introduced in two successive PCR steps. TCR alpha and beta cDNA libraries were sequenced on the Illumina HiSeq platform with custom primers. The source study handled its data this way. MiGEC processed the raw reads to extract unique molecular identifiers, while MiXCR was used to determine the CDR3 positions. Recombination models were inferred per individual with the repgenHMM and IGoR tools using an EM algorithm. The analysis of shared clonotypes was done with the tcR package in R, with sharing normalized by the product of cloneset sizes. Out-of-frame nonproductive sequences were analyzed to study raw recombination free of thymic and clonal selection effects. The public reads were reprocessed in TCRdb via fastp at Q25 and MiXCR, keeping in-frame beta chains. Rows are unified per CDR3 protein, each entry keeping the most common DNA and genes. The V and J calls shown here were made by TCRdb, not taken from the authors' results. This sample gives approximately 690,000 distinct CDR3 sequences in total; roughly 6% of them show up just once. The ten largest clones capture 1.5% to 2% of the sample.

The TCR originated in a man in his late teens or twenties in good health. Sequenced input: naive T cells sorted from blood. This specimen's cell subset or site label, interpreted: cells isolated with a human naive T-cell isolation kit. The chain is encoded by TRBV9 joined to TRBJ2-1, with the D assignment possibly TRBD1 or TRBD2, given 5 matching bases for each. The bases are TGTGCCAGCAGCGTAGCTATTTCAGGGAGCTCCTACAATGAGCAGTTCTTC. Translated, it gives CASSVAISGSSYNEQFF. With all but the CDR3 taken from the reference TRBV9 and TRBJ2-1 genes, the full variable domain is: DSGVTQTPKHLITATGQRVTLRCSPRSGDLSVYWYQQSLDQGLQFLIQYYNGEERAKGNILERFSAQQFPDLHSELNLSSLELGDSALYFCASSVAISGSSYNEQFFGPGTRLTVL.